These 22 T cell receptor beta chains were all obtained from the same sample, sequenced in a study of PD-1 blockade in classical Hodgkin lymphoma. TCRdb keeps only in-frame clones here, not all; method: immunoSEQ multiplex PCR. The sample holds about 12,000 clones, roughly 80% seen once. Relapses following autologous stem cell transplantation were seen in all patients, with brentuximab vedotin exposure varying. Purification of CD4+ T cells from thawed PBMCs was performed via magnetic negative selection. This material consisted of CD4+ T cells from blood, taken at baseline. The receptor set was obtained from a human donor with classical Hodgkin lymphoma.

This chain joins TRBV28 and TRBJ2-3; 13 positions match TRBD2. The CDR3 contains 21 residues. Germline V gene sequence: CDR1 MDHEN, CDR2 SYDVKM. V was pared by 5 bases and J by 3 bases, with 20 bases of the junction left unmatched. The CDR3 here is CASSLLLGLPGTSGETDTQYF. The CDR3 nucleotides are TGTGCCAGCAGTCTACTCCTCGGCCTTCCCGGGACTAGCGGGGAGACAGATACGCAGTATTTT.

V usage is TRBV11-2 and J usage is TRBJ1-1; D remains ambiguous. V lost 6 bases to trimming and J lost 1 base, with 12 bases between them. The CDR3 consists of 14 residues. Germline CDR1 is SGHAT and CDR2 is FQNNGV. The CDR3 nucleotides read TGTGCCAGCAGTTTAAGAGTGGGGAACACTGAAGCTTTCTTT. This translates into CASSLRVGNTEAFF. Combining the CDR3 with reference TRBV11-2 and TRBJ1-1 gives the whole variable domain EAGVAQSPRYKIIEKRQSVAFWCNPISGHATLYWYQQILGQGPKLLIQFQNNGVVDDSQLPKDRFSAERLKGVDSTLKIQPAKLEDSAVYLCASSLRVGNTEAFFGQGTRLTVV.

V usage is TRBV13 and J usage is TRBJ1-1; D is unresolved. V was trimmed by 5 bases and J by 1 base, leaving 8 bases between them. CDR3 length: 13 residues. Germline V gene lookup returns CDR1 PRHDT and CDR2 FYEKMQ (reference sequence). This CDR3 reads CASSGTRNTEAFF. DNA of the CDR3: TGTGCCAGCAGCGGAACACGGAACACTGAAGCTTTCTTT. Together with reference TRBV13 and TRBJ1-1, the CDR3 gives the full variable domain: AAGVIQSPRHLIKEKRETATLKCYPIPRHDTVYWYQQGPGQDPQFLISFYEKMQSDKGSIPDRFSAQQFSDYHSELNMSSLELGDSALYFCASSGTRNTEAFFGQGTRLTVV.

The chain carries TRBV29-1 and TRBJ2-5; 11 bases are shared with TRBD2. Trimming at V came to 2 bases and at J to 4 bases, leaving 9 bases not matched to a gene. Germline V CDR1 and CDR2: SQVTM, ANQGSEA. The CDR3 is 16 residues long. The CDR3 reads CSVEWALAGGLETQYF. In DNA form, the CDR3 reads TGCAGCGTTGAATGGGCGCTAGCGGGGGGTTTAGAGACCCAGTACTTC.

The V and J genes are TRBV14 and TRBJ1-6, with 8 bases matching TRBD1. Losses at the gene ends were 4 bases for V and 6 bases for J; bases not matched to a gene: 5. The CDR3 runs to 15 residues. CDR1 and CDR2 from the germline V gene are SGHDN and FVKESK. Here the CDR3 DNA reads TGTGCCAGCAGCCGTTCCCAGGGGGCTAATTCACCCCTCCACTTT. Amino acids: CASSRSQGANSPLHF.

In its sample, this clone was seen once. The rearrangement links TRBV5-1 to TRBJ1-3; D gene ambiguous. This CDR3 comprises 16 residues. Trimming pared 0 bases from V and 1 base from J, leaving 11 bases between. The V gene's germline CDR1 is SGHRS and CDR2 YFSETQ. The CDR3 bases are TGCGCCAGCAGCTTGGCCGGGTGGGCGTCTGGAAACACCATATATTTT. This sequence encodes CASSLAGWASGNTIYF. Full variable domain (missing parts from reference TRBV5-1 and TRBJ1-3): KAGVTQTPRYLIKTRGQQVTLSCSPISGHRSVSWYQQTPGQGLQFLFEYFSETQRNKGNFPGRFSGRQFSNSRSEMNVSTLELGDSALYLCASSLAGWASGNTIYFGEGSWLTVV.

V gene TRBV5-1 combines with J gene TRBJ1-4, with TRBD1 matching 8 bases. The CDR3 loop spans 16 amino acids. Per the germline V gene, CDR1 is SGHRS and CDR2 is YFSETQ. After removal of 0 bases from V and 8 bases from J, the junction contained 9 bases not matched to a gene. This CDR3 reads CASSLAGTGGQEKLFF. CDR3 in DNA: TGCGCCAGCAGCTTGGCCGGGACAGGAGGTCAAGAAAAACTGTTTTTT.

This chain joins TRBV15 and TRBJ2-2; either TRBD1 or TRBD2 may fit D (5 bases each). The V end was cut by 4 bases, the J end by 6 bases, with 18 bases between. CDR1 and CDR2 (germline): LNHNV, YYDKDF (reference sequence). The CDR3 consists of 16 residues. This CDR3 reads CATSTGGIQGAGELFF. The CDR3 coding sequence is TGTGCCACCAGCACTGGGGGAATTCAGGGCGCCGGGGAGCTGTTTTTT.

This clone was seen once. The J gene is TRBJ2-5, the V gene TRBV9; D might be TRBD2 (6 bases). This CDR3 region has 16 residues. Germline V gives CDR1 SGDLS, CDR2 YYNGEE. Trimming shortened V by 4 bases and J by 6 bases, and 22 bases separated the two germline ends. The CDR3, as DNA: TGTGCCAGCAGCCCTAGTTGGCTAGCGAGCGAAAAGACCCAGTACTTC. This gives the protein CASSPSWLASEKTQYF.

CDR3: CASSKRPREGYTF. The CDR3, as DNA: TGTGCCAGCAGCAAGAGGCCTCGGGAAGGCTACACCTTC. The chain has TRBV25-1 and TRBJ1-2, with unresolved D. CDR1 and CDR2 from the germline V gene are MGHDK and SYGVNS. Trimming took 6 bases from V and 8 from J, leaving 16 bases between them. The CDR3 contains 13 residues.

This clone was detected only a few times. The rearrangement links TRBV29-1 to TRBJ2-4, with D perhaps assigned TRBD1 or TRBD2 (5 bases each). V lost 4 bases and J lost 8, with 9 bases in between. This CDR3 has 11 residues. In germline, CDR1 is SQVTM, CDR2 ANQGSEA. DNA of the CDR3: TGCAGCGTTGCGAGAGGGGACATTCAGTACTTC. Residues: CSVARGDIQYF.

This clone was counted a few times. The chain joins TRBV5-5 to TRBJ1-2; TRBD1 matches 9 bases. V gave up 5 bases and J gave up 8 bases; unmatched junction bases: 10. The CDR3 has 14 residues. CDR1 SGHKS and CDR2 YYEKEE come from the germline V gene (reference sequence). The CDR3 DNA reads TGTGCCAGCAGACCGGGACAGGGAGGCACGGGCTACACCTTC. Translation gives CASRPGQGGTGYTF.

The CDR3 sequence is CASGSHRGNQPQHF. The CDR3 DNA follows: TGTGCCAGCGGATCGCACAGGGGCAATCAGCCCCAGCATTTT. The V call is TRBV2, the J call TRBJ1-5, with D tentatively TRBD1 (6 bases). Trimming took 8 bases from V and 2 from J, leaving 13 bases between them. This CDR3 region has 14 residues. Looked up from germline, CDR1 is SNHLY and CDR2 is FYNNEI. The full variable domain, rest sourced from reference TRBV2 and TRBJ1-5, is EPEVTQTPSHQVTQMGQEVILRCVPISNHLYFYWYRQILGQKVEFLVSFYNNEISEKSEIFDDQFSVERPDGSNFTLKIRSTKLEDSAMYFCASGSHRGNQPQHFGDGTRLSIL.

The gene calls are TRBV18 and TRBJ2-3; no firm D call. Germline V gene lookup returns CDR1 KGHSH and CDR2 LQKENI. This CDR3 has 12 residues. V lost 2 bases, J lost 4 bases, and 4 bases lay in between. CDR3 residues: CASSPTADTQYF. DNA of the CDR3: TGTGCCAGCTCACCAACCGCAGATACGCAGTATTTT.

The count of this clone is one. The V call is TRBV7-2, the J call TRBJ2-7; tentative D call: TRBD2 (6 bases). The CDR3 consists of 18 residues. From germline, CDR1 is SGHTA and CDR2 FQGNSA. V lost 2 bases and J lost 4, with 24 bases in between. The CDR3 DNA reads as TGTGCCAGCAGCTTAATCAGGAACTCCGGCGGGATCCTATACGAGCAGTACTTC. Residues: CASSLIRNSGGILYEQYF.

V and J are TRBV7-9 and TRBJ1-1; TRBD1 might be the D (6 bases). The V end lost 5 bases, the J end lost 3 bases, and 19 bases lay between the germline ends. The germline V gene encodes CDR1 SEHNR and CDR2 FQNEAQ (reference sequence). The CDR3 has 16 residues. The CDR3: CASSQGWIAGDTEAFF. The DNA for the CDR3 is TGTGCCAGCAGCCAGGGGTGGATAGCGGGAGACACTGAAGCTTTCTTT. Supplemented by reference TRBV7-9 and TRBJ1-1, the full variable domain reads DTGVSQNPRHKITKRGQNVTFRCDPISEHNRLYWYRQTLGQGPEFLTYFQNEAQLEKSRLLSDRFSAERPKGSFSTLEIQRTEQGDSAMYLCASSQGWIAGDTEAFFGQGTRLTVV.

The V call is TRBV5-1, the J call TRBJ2-5; 8 bases match TRBD2. V dropped 0 bases and J dropped 1; count of bases not matched to a gene: 5. The germline CDR1 and CDR2 sequences are SGHRS and YFSETQ. The CDR3 has 16 residues. CDR3 coding DNA: TGCGCCAGCAGCTTGGGCGGGCGGGGGGCCCAAGAGACCCAGTACTTC. This encodes CASSLGGRGAQETQYF.

CDR3 in DNA: TGTGCCAGCTCACTGGGACACCTCACAGATACGCAGTATTTT. Residues: CASSLGHLTDTQYF. The rearrangement links TRBV18 to TRBJ2-3; the D gene is possibly TRBD1 (6 bases). From germline, CDR1 is KGHSH and CDR2 LQKENI. Trimming took 4 bases from V and 2 from J, leaving 10 bases between them. The CDR3 covers 14 residues.

The chain uses TRBV5-1 and TRBJ1-3; D is undetermined. The germline CDR1 and CDR2 sequences are SGHRS and YFSETQ. CDR3 length: 13 amino acids. The germline V and J ends were trimmed by 5 bases and 3 bases, with 9 bases remaining between them. CDR3 coding DNA: TGCGCCAGCAGACTGGACGGTGGAAACACCATATATTTT. Translating it yields CASRLDGGNTIYF.

The chain has TRBV6-6 and TRBJ2-7, with TRBD1 matching over 7 bases. The CDR3 spans 14 residues. Germline CDR1 reads MNHNY; CDR2 reads SVGAGI (reference sequence). The V and J ends lost 2 bases and 3 bases, in that order; junction bases with no gene match: 4. The CDR3 nucleotides read TGTGCCAGCAGTTACGGCACAGGGGACTACGAGCAGTACTTC. Translating it yields CASSYGTGDYEQYF.

The chain recombines TRBV5-1 with TRBJ2-7, with TRBD2 identical over 7 bases. The CDR3 spans 15 residues. Germline V gene data show CDR1 as SGHRS and CDR2 as YFSETQ. The V gene end was trimmed by 1 base and the J gene end by 0 bases; junction bases not matched to a gene: 4. CDR3 nucleotide sequence: TGCGCCAGCAGCTTGTTGGGAGGGTCCTCCTACGAGCAGTACTTC. Translating it yields CASSLLGGSSYEQYF.

The CDR3 region is CASSYPTTRTSGGRNTGELFF. CDR3 sequence (DNA): TGTGCCAGCAGTTATCCGACAACTAGGACTAGCGGGGGGCGGAACACCGGGGAGCTGTTTTTT. The genes are TRBV28 and TRBJ2-2, with 14 nucleotides matching TRBD2. Germline CDR1 is MDHEN and CDR2 is SYDVKM. V dropped 4 bases and J dropped 1; count of bases not matched to a gene: 14. This CDR3 is built from 21 residues. The full variable domain, rest sourced from reference TRBV28 and TRBJ2-2, is DVKVTQSSRYLVKRTGEKVFLECVQDMDHENMFWYRQDPGLGLRLIYFSYDVKMKEKGDIPEGYSVSREKKERFSLILESASTNQTSMYLCASSYPTTRTSGGRNTGELFFGEGSRLTVL.